A single sample gave rise to the 6 T cell receptor beta chains below, sequenced in a study of cytomegalovirus exposure and HLA in healthy donors. PCR amplification relied on 60 Vbeta primers (plus 13 Jbeta primers). The table came from immunoSEQ multiplex PCR; TCRdb's copy has only in-frame clones and leaves some out. The sample lists approximately 190,000 clones; roughly four fifths were seen once. The sequenced sample consisted of PBMCs. These receptors originate from a woman in her late teens or twenties in good health and CMV-seronegative.

This chain joins TRBV6-5 and TRBJ1-2; D perhaps matches TRBD1 (6 bases). Germline CDR1 MNHEY, CDR2 SVGAGI. This CDR3 spans 14 amino acids. The V and J ends lost 6 bases and 4 bases respectively, with 15 bases between them. The CDR3 loop reads CASRAPWGPYGYTF. Here the CDR3 DNA reads TGTGCCAGCAGAGCCCCGTGGGGGCCCTATGGCTACACCTTC.

The J gene is TRBJ1-1, the V gene TRBV27; D is possibly TRBD1 (5 bases). V lost 6 bases and J 3 bases, leaving 20 bases between the germline ends. In germline, CDR1 is MNHEY, CDR2 SMNVEV (reference sequence). The CDR3 is made up of 16 amino acids. Here the CDR3 DNA reads TGTGCCAGCAGCCCCCTCCCAGCAGGGCCCCACACTGAAGCTTTCTTT. Its protein is CASSPLPAGPHTEAFF.

This chain uses TRBV2 with TRBJ2-3, with 11 bases fitting TRBD2. The V gene end was trimmed by 11 bases and the J gene end by 6 bases; junction bases not matched to a gene: 7. The CDR3 is 13 amino acids. Germline V gene lookup returns CDR1 SNHLY and CDR2 FYNNEI. The CDR3 spells CAGLAGGTDTQYF. The CDR3 DNA is TGTGCCGGTCTAGCGGGGGGTACGGATACGCAGTATTTT.

The chain recombines TRBV6-1 with TRBJ1-2; D gene unclear. Trimming took off 2 bases at V and 6 bases at J, with 13 bases between the two ends. The CDR3 loop spans 14 amino acids. CDR1 is MNHNS, CDR2 SASEGT, per germline. This CDR3 is CASSERGRTNGYTF. The CDR3 coding sequence is TGTGCCAGCAGTGAAAGAGGCAGAACTAATGGCTACACCTTC.

The table lists this clone with a count of one. The junction departs from germline at one end; a sequencing error may be responsible. The V and J genes are TRBV2 and TRBJ2-3, with 9 nucleotides matching TRBD2. The CDR3 length is 15 residues. Germline V gene data show CDR1 as SNHLY and CDR2 as FYNNEI. The CDR3 here is CLSGGLAASTDTQYF. DNA for the CDR3: TGCCTTAGCGGGGGTTTGGCCGCTAGCACAGATACGCAGTATTTT.

The rearrangement links TRBV6-1 to TRBJ2-6; a weak D match, TRBD1 (6 bases). The V gene lost 10 bases and the J gene lost 0 bases, with 13 bases spanning the gap. The V gene's germline CDR1 is MNHNS and CDR2 SASEGT. The CDR3 loop spans 15 amino acids. CDR3 coding DNA: TGTGCCACCCCCAGGGGCGTCTCTGGGGCCAACGTCCTGACTTTC. As protein: CATPRGVSGANVLTF.